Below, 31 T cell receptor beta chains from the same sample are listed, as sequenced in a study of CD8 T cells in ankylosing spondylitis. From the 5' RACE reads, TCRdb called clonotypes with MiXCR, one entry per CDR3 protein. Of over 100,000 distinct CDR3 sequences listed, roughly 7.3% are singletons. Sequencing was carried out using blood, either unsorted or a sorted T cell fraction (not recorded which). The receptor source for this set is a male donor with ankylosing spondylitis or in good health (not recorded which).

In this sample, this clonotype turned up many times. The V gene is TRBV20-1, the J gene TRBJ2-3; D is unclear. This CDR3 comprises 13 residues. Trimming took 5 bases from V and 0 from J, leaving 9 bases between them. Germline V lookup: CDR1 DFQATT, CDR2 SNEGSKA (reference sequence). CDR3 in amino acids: CSAWTDSTDTQYF. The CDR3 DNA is TGCAGTGCTTGGACGGATAGCACAGATACGCAGTATTTT.

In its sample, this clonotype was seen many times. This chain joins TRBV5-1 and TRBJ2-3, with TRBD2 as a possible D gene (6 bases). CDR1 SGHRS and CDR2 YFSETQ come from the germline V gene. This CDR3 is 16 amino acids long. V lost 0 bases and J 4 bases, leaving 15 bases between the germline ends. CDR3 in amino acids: CASSLGGDPASDTQYF. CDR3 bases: TGCGCCAGCAGCTTGGGGGGGGATCCGGCGTCAGATACGCAGTATTTT.

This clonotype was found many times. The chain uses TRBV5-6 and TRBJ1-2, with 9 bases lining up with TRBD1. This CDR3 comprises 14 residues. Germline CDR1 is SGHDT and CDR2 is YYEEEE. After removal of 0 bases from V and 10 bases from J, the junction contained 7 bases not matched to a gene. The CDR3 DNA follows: TGTGCCAGCAGCTTGGGCGAGACAGGGGGAGTCTACACCTTC. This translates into CASSLGETGGVYTF.

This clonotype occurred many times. The CDR3 region is CASSPGTVNSPLHF. Here the CDR3 DNA reads TGCGCCAGCAGCCCCGGGACTGTCAATTCACCCCTCCACTTT. The chain couples TRBV5-1 to TRBJ1-6; tentative D call: TRBD1 (5 bases). Germline assignment: CDR1 SGHRS and CDR2 YFSETQ. V was shortened by 4 bases and J by 7 bases, with 12 bases between the two germline ends. This CDR3 is 14 amino acids long.

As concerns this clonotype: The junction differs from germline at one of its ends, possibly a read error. The CDR3 sequence is CASCQEGSGANVLTF. The CDR3 coding sequence is TGTGCCAGCTGCCAAGAGGGCTCTGGGGCCAACGTCCTGACTTTC. The rearrangement uses TRBV3-1 and TRBJ2-6; a weak D match, TRBD2 (5 bases). CDR1 LGHDT and CDR2 YNNKEL come from the germline V gene (reference sequence). The CDR3 is 15 amino acids.

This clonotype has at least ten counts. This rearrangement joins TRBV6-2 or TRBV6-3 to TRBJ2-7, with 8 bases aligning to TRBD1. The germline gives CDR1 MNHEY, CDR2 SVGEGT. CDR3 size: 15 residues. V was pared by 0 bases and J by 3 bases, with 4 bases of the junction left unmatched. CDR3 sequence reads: CASSYSDRGIYEQYF. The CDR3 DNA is TGTGCCAGCAGTTACTCTGACAGGGGTATCTACGAGCAGTACTTC.

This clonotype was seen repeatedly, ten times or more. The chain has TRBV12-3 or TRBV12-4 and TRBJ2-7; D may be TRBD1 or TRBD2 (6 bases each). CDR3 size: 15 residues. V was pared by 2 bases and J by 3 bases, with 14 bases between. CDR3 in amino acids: CASSLRLGGNYEQYF. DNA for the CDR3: TGTGCCAGCAGTTTAAGGCTAGGGGGGAACTACGAGCAGTACTTC.

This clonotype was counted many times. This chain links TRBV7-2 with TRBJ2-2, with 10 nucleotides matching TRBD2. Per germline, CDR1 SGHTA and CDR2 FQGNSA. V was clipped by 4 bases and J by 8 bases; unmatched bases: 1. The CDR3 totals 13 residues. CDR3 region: CASSSSGRGELFF. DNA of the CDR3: TGTGCCAGCAGCTCTAGCGGGAGAGGGGAGCTGTTTTTT.

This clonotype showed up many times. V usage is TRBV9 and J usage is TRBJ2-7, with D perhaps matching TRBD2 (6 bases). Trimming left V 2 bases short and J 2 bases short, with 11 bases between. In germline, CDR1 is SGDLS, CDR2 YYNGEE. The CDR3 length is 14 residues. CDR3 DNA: TGTGCCAGCAGCGTCAGCGGGTCCGCCTACGAGCAGTACTTC. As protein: CASSVSGSAYEQYF. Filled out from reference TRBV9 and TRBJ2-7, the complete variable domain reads DSGVTQTPKHLITATGQRVTLRCSPRSGDLSVYWYQQSLDQGLQFLIQYYNGEERAKGNILERFSAQQFPDLHSELNLSSLELGDSALYFCASSVSGSAYEQYFGPGTRLTVT.

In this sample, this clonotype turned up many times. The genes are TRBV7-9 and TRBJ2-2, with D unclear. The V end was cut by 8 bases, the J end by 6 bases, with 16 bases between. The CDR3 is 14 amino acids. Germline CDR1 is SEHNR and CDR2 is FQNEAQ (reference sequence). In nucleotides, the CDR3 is TGTGCCAGCCACCCCAGGCAGACTTCCGGGGAGCTGTTTTTT. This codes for CASHPRQTSGELFF. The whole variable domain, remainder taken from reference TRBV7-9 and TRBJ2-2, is DTGVSQNPRHKITKRGQNVTFRCDPISEHNRLYWYRQTLGQGPEFLTYFQNEAQLEKSRLLSDRFSAERPKGSFSTLEIQRTEQGDSAMYLCASHPRQTSGELFFGEGSRLTVL.

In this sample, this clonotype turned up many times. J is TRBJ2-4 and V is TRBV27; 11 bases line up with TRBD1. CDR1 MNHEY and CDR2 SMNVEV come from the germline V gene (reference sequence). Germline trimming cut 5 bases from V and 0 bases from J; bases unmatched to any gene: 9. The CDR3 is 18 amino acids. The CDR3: CASSPRDRGTLAKNIQYF. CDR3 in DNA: TGTGCCAGCAGTCCCCGGGACAGGGGGACACTAGCCAAAAACATTCAGTACTTC.

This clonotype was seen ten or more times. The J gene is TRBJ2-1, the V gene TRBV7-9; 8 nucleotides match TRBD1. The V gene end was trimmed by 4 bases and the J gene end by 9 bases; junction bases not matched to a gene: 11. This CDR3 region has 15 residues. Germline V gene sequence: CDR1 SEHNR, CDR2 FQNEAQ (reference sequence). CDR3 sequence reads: CASSSGTGPEREQFF. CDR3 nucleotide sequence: TGTGCCAGCAGCTCAGGGACAGGCCCAGAGCGTGAGCAGTTCTTC. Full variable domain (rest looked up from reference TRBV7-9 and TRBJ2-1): DTGVSQNPRHKITKRGQNVTFRCDPISEHNRLYWYRQTLGQGPEFLTYFQNEAQLEKSRLLSDRFSAERPKGSFSTLEIQRTEQGDSAMYLCASSSGTGPEREQFFGPGTRLTVL.

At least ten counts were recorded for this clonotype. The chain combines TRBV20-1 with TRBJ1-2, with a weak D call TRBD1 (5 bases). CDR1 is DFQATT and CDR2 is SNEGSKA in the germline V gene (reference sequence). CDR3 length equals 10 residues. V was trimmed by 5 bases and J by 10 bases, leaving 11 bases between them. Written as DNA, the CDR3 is TGCAGTGCTCTCCTGGGGGACTACACCTTC. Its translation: CSALLGDYTF.

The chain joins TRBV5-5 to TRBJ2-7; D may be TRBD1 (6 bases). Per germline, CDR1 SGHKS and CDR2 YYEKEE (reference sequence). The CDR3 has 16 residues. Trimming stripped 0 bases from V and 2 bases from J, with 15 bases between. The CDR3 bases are TGTGCCAGCAGCTTGGGCCCGGACAGCTCCACCTACGAGCAGTACTTC. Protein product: CASSLGPDSSTYEQYF.

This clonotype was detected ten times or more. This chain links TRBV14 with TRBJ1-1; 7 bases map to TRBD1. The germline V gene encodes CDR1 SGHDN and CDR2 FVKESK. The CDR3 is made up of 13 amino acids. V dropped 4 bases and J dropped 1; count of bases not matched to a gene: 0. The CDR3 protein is CASSRQGNTEAFF. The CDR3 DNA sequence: TGTGCCAGCAGCCGACAGGGGAACACTGAAGCTTTCTTT.

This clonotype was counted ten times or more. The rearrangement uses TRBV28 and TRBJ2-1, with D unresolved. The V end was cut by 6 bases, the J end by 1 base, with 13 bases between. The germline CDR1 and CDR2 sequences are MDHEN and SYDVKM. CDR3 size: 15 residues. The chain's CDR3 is CASRTPTQSYNEQFF. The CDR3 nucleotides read TGTGCCAGCAGGACCCCGACACAATCCTACAATGAGCAGTTCTTC.

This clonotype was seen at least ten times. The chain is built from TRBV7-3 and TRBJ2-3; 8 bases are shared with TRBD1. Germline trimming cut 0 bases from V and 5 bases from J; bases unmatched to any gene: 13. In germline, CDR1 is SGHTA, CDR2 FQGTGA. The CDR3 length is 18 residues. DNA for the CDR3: TGTGCCAGCAGCTTAACGGGGGCTACAGGGGGGTTGGGAGATACGCAGTATTTT. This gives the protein CASSLTGATGGLGDTQYF.

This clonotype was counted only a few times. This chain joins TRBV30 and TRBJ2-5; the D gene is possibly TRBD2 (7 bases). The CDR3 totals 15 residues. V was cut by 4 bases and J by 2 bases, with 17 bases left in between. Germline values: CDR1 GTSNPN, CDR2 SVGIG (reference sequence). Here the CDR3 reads CAWTFSGGGQETQYF. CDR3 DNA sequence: TGTGCCTGGACTTTTTCGGGGGGCGGTCAAGAGACCCAGTACTTC.

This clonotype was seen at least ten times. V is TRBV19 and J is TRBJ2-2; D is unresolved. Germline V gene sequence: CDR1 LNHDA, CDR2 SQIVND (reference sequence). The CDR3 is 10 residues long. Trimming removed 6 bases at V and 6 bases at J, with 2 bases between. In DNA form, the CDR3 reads TGTGCCAGTAGCTCCGGGGAGCTGTTTTTT. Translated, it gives CASSSGELFF.

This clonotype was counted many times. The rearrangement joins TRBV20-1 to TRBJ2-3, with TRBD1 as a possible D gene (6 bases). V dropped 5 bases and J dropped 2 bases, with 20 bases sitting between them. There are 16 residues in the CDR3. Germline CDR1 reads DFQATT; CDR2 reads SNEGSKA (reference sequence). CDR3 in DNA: TGCAGTGCTGAACGCACAGGGCGGACCCCCACAGATACGCAGTATTTT. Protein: CSAERTGRTPTDTQYF.

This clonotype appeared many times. In DNA form, the CDR3 reads TGCGCCAGCAGCTTCGGGACAGGGGTTGAAAAACTGTTTTTT. Translated: CASSFGTGVEKLFF. The chain carries TRBV5-1 and TRBJ1-4; 10 nucleotides align to TRBD1. The ends lost 2 bases at V and 7 bases at J; junction bases unmatched: 2. The CDR3 totals 14 residues. Germline V gene sequence: CDR1 SGHRS, CDR2 YFSETQ. Using reference TRBV5-1 and TRBJ1-4 for the parts outside the CDR3, the full variable domain is KAGVTQTPRYLIKTRGQQVTLSCSPISGHRSVSWYQQTPGQGLQFLFEYFSETQRNKGNFPGRFSGRQFSNSRSEMNVSTLELGDSALYLCASSFGTGVEKLFFGSGTQLSVL.

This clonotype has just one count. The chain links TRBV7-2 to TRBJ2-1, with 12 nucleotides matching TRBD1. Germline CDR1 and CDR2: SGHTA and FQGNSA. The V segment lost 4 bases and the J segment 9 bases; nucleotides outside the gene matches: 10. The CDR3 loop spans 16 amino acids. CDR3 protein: CASSSTTGTGGSEQFF. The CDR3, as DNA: TGTGCCAGCAGCTCGACGACCGGGACAGGGGGCAGTGAGCAGTTCTTC. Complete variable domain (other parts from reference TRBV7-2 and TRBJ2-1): GAGVSQSPSNKVTEKGKDVELRCDPISGHTALYWYRQSLGQGLEFLIYFQGNSAPDKSGLPSDRFSAERTGGSVSTLTIQRTQQEDSAVYLCASSSTTGTGGSEQFFGPGTRLTVL.

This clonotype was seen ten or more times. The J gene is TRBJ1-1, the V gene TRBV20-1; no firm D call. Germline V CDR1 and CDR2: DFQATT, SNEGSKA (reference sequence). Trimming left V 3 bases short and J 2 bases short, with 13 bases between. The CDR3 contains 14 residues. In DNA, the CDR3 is TGCAGTGCTAGCCGTCAGCCAACAAACACTGAAGCTTTCTTT. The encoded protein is CSASRQPTNTEAFF.

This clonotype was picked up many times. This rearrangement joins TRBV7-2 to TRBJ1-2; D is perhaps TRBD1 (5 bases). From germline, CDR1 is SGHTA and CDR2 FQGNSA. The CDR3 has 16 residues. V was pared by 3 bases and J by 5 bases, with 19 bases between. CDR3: CASSFGAPGTLYGYTF. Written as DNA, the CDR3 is TGTGCCAGCAGCTTCGGGGCCCCAGGGACCCTTTATGGCTACACCTTC.

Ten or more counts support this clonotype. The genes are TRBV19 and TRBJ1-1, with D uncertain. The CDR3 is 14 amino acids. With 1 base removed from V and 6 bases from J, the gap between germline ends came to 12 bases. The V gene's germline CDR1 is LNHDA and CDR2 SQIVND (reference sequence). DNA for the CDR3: TGTGCCAGTAGTATAGGGAAGGGAACCCCTGAAGCTTTCTTT. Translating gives CASSIGKGTPEAFF.

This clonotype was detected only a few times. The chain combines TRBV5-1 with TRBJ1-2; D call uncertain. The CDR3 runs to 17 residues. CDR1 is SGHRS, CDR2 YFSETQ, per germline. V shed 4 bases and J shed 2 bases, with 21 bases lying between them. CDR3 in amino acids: CASSPRPNEEPNYGYTF. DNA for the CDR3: TGCGCCAGCAGCCCAAGGCCGAACGAGGAACCAAACTATGGCTACACCTTC.

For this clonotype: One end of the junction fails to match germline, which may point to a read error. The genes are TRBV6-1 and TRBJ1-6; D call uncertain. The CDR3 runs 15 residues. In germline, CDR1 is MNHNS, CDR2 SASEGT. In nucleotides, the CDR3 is TGTGCCAGCACTACAAGGGCAGTAGGGAATTCGCCCCTCCTCTTT. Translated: CASTTRAVGNSPLLF.

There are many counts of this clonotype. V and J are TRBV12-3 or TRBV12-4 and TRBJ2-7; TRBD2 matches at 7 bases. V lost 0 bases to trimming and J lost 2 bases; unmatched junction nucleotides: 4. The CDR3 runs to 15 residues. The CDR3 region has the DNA TGTGCCAGCAGTTTAGCAGCGGGAATTACCTACGAGCAGTACTTC. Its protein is CASSLAAGITYEQYF.

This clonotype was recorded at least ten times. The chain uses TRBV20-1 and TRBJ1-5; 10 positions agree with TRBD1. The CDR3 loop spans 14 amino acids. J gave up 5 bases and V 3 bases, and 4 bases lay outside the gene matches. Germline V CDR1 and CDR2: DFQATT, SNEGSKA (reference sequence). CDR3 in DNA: TGCAGTGCTAGGTCCGGGACAGGGGATCAGCCCCAGCATTTT. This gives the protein CSARSGTGDQPQHF.

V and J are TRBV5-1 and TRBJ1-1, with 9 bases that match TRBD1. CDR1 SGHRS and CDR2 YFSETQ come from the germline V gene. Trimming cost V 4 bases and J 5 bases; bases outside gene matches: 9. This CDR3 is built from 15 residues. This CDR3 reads CASSPGDRAKTEAFF. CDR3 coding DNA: TGCGCCAGCAGCCCGGGGGACAGGGCTAAAACTGAAGCTTTCTTT. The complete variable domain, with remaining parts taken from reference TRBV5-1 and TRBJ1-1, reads KAGVTQTPRYLIKTRGQQVTLSCSPISGHRSVSWYQQTPGQGLQFLFEYFSETQRNKGNFPGRFSGRQFSNSRSEMNVSTLELGDSALYLCASSPGDRAKTEAFFGQGTRLTVV.

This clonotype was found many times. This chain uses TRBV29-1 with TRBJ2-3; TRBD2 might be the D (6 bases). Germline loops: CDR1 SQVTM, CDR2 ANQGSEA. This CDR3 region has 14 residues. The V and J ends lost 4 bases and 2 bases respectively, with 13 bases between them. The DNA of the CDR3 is TGCAGCGTTGTCGTTAGCGGTACCACAGATACGCAGTATTTT. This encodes CSVVVSGTTDTQYF.